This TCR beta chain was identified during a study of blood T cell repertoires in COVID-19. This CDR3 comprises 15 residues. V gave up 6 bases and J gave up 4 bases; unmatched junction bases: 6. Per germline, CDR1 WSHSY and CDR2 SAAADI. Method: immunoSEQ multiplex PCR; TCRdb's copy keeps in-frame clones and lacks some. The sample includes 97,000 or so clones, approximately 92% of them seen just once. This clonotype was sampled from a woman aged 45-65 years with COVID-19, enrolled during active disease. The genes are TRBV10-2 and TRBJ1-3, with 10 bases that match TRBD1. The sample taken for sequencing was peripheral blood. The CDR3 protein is CASSPGTGVGNTIYF. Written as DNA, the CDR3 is TGCGCCAGCAGCCCCGGGACAGGGGTCGGAAACACCATATATTTT.